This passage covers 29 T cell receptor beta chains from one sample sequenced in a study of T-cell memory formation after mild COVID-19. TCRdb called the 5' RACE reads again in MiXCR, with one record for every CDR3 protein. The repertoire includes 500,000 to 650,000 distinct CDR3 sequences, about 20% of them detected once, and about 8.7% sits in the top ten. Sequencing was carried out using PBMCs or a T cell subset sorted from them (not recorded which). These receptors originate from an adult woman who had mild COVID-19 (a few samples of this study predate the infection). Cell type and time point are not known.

CDR3: CASSFIGRGGRTGGTQYF. In nucleotides, the CDR3 is TGTGCCAGCAGTTTCATTGGCCGCGGGGGAAGGACGGGTGGTACGCAGTATTTT. V gene TRBV27 combines with J gene TRBJ2-3; 7 positions match TRBD2. Germline CDR1 reads MNHEY; CDR2 reads SMNVEV (reference sequence). The CDR3 spans 18 residues. The trim removed 3 bases at V and 8 bases at J, leaving 20 bases unmatched.

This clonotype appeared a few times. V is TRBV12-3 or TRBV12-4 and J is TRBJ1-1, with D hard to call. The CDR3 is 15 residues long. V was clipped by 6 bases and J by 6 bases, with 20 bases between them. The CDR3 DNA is TGTGCCAGCAGCTTATACCCTGGTGTCAGCTCTGAAGCTTTCTTT. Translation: CASSLYPGVSSEAFF.

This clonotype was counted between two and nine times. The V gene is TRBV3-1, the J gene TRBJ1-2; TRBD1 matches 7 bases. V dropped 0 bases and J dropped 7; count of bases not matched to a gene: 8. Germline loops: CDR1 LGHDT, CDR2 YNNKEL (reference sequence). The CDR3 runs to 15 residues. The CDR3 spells CASSQDLSAGGGYTF. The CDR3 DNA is TGTGCCAGCAGCCAAGATCTGTCGGCAGGGGGTGGCTACACCTTC.

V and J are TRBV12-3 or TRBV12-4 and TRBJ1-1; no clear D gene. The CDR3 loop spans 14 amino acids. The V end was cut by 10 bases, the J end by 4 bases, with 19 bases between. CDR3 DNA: TGTGCCACCAGGCAGTGGACGCTCGCCACTGAAGCTTTCTTT. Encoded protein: CATRQWTLATEAFF.

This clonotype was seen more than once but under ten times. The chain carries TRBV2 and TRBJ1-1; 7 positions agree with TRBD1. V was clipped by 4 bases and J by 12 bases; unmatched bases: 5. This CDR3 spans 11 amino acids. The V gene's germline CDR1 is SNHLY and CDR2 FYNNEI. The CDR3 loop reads CASSADRMPFF. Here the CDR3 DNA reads TGTGCCAGCAGTGCGGACAGGATGCCTTTCTTT.

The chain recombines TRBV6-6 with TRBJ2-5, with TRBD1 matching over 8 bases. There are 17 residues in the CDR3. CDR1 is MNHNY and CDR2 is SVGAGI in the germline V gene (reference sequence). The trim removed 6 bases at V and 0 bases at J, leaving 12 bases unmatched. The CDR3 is CASRDKIGTGYQETQYF. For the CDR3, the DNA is TGTGCCAGCAGGGATAAAATCGGGACAGGATACCAAGAGACCCAGTACTTC.

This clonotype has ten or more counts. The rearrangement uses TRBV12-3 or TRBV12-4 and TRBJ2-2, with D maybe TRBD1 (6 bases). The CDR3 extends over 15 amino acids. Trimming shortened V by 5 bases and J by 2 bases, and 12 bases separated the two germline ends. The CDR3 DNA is TGTGCCAGCAGTCCCACAGGGACAAACACCGGGGAGCTGTTTTTT. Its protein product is CASSPTGTNTGELFF.

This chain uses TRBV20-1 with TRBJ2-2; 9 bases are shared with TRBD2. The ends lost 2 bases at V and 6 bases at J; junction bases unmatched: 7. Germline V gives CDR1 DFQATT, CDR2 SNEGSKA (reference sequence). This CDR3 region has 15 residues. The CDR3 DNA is TGCAGTGCTAGACGGGTAGCGGGGGTGGCCGGGGAGCTGTTTTTT. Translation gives CSARRVAGVAGELFF.

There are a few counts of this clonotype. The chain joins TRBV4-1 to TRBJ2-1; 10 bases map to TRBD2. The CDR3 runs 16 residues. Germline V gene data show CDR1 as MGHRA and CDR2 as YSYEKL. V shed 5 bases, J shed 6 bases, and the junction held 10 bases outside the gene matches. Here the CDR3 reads CASSGGGLADANEQFF. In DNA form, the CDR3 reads TGCGCCAGCAGCGGAGGCGGACTAGCGGACGCCAATGAGCAGTTCTTC.

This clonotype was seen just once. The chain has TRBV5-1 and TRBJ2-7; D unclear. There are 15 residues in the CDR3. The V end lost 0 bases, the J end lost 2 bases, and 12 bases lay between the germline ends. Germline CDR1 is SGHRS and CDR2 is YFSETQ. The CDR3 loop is CASSLVGDFPYEQYF. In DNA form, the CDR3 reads TGCGCCAGCAGCTTGGTTGGCGACTTTCCCTACGAGCAGTACTTC.

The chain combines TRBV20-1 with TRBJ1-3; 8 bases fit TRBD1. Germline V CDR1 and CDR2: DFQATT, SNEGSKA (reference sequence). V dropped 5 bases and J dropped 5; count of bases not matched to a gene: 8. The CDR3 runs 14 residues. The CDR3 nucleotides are TGCAGTGCTGGGGACAGGCAGGGGAGAAACACCATATATTTT. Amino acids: CSAGDRQGRNTIYF.

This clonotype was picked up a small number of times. DNA for the CDR3: TGCAGCGTTGGAGGGACAGGAGGAAACACCATATATTTT. Encoded protein: CSVGGTGGNTIYF. J is TRBJ1-3 and V is TRBV29-1; 8 bases are a match to TRBD1. The CDR3 contains 13 residues. Germline V gives CDR1 SQVTM, CDR2 ANQGSEA. V trimming: 4 bases; J trimming: 4 bases; junction bases outside the gene matches: 3.

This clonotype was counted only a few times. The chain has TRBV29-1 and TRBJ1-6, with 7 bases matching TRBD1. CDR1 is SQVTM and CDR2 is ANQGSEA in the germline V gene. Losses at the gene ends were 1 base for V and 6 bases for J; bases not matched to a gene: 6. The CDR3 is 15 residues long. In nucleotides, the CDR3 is TGCAGCGTTGAAGTAGGAGGGGGCCCTAATTCACCCCTCCACTTT. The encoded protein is CSVEVGGGPNSPLHF.

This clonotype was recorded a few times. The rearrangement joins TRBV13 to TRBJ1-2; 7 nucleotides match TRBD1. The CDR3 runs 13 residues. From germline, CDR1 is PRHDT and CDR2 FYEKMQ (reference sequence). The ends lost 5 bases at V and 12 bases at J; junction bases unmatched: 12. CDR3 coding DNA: TGTGCCAGCAGCACTCGGACAGGTATTCGCGACACCTTC. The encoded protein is CASSTRTGIRDTF.

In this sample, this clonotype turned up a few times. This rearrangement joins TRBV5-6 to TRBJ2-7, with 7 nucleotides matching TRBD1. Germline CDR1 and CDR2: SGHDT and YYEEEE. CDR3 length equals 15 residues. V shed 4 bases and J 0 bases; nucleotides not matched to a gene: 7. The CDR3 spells CASSIRGSSSYEQYF. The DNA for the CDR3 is TGTGCCAGCAGCATCAGGGGGTCAAGCTCCTACGAGCAGTACTTC.

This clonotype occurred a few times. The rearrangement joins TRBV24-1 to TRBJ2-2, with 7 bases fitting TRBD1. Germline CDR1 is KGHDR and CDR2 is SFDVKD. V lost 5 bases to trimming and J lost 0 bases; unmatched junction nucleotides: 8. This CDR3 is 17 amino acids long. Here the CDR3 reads CATSGSWDSTNTGELFF. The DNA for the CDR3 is TGTGCCACCAGTGGATCATGGGACAGCACGAACACCGGGGAGCTGTTTTTT.

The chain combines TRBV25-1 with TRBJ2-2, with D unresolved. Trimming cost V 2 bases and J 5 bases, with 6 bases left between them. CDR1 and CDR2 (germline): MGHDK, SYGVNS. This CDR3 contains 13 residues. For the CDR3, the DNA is TGTGCCAGCAGTGAAGTGGGGACCGGGGAGCTGTTTTTT. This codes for CASSEVGTGELFF.

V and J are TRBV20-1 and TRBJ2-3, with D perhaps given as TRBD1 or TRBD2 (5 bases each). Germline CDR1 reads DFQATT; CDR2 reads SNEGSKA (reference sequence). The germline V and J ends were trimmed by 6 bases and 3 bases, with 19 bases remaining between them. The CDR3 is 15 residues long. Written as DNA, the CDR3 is TGCAGTGCCCAACCCGGGGACGGGGTGACAGATACGCAGTATTTT. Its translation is CSAQPGDGVTDTQYF.

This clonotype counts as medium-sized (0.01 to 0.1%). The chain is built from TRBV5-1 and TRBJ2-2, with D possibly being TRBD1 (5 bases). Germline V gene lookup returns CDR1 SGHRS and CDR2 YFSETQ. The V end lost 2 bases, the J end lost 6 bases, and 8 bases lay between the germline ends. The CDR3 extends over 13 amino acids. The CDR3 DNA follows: TGCGCCAGCAGCTTTGGACAACCCGGGGAGCTGTTTTTT. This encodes CASSFGQPGELFF. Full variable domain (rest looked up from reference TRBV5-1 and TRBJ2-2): KAGVTQTPRYLIKTRGQQVTLSCSPISGHRSVSWYQQTPGQGLQFLFEYFSETQRNKGNFPGRFSGRQFSNSRSEMNVSTLELGDSALYLCASSFGQPGELFFGEGSRLTVL.

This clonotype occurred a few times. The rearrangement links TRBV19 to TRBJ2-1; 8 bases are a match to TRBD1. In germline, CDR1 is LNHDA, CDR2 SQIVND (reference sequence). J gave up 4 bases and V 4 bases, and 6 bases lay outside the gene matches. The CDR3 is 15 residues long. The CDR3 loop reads CASSTGGNRYNEQFF. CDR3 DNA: TGTGCCAGTAGTACAGGGGGCAATCGGTACAATGAGCAGTTCTTC.

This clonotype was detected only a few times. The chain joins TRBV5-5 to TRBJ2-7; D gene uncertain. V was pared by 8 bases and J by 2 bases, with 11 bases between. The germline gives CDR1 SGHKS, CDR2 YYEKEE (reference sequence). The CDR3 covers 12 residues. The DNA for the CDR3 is TGTGCCAGGGACGCTCGGGCCTACGAGCAGTACTTC. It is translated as CARDARAYEQYF.

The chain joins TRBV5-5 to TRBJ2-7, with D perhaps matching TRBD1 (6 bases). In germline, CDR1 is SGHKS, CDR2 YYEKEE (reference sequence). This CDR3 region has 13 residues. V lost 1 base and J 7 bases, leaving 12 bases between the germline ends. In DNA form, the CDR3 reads TGTGCCAGCAGCTTGACAGGGACCTGGGAGCAGTACTTC. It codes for CASSLTGTWEQYF.

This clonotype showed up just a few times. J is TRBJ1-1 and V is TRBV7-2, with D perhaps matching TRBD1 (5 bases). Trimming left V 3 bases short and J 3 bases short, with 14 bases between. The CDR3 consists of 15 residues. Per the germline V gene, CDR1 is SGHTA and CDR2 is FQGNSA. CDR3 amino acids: CASSLGTPRDTEAFF. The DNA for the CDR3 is TGTGCCAGCAGCTTGGGGACTCCGAGGGACACTGAAGCTTTCTTT.

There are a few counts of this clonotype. CDR3 region: CASSAVNTEAFF. DNA for the CDR3: TGTGCCAGCAGTGCGGTGAACACTGAAGCTTTCTTT. This chain links TRBV25-1 with TRBJ1-1, with D hard to call. Trimming removed 4 bases from V and 0 bases from J, with 3 bases in between. The CDR3 has 12 residues. Per the germline V gene, CDR1 is MGHDK and CDR2 is SYGVNS. Full variable domain (missing parts from reference TRBV25-1 and TRBJ1-1): EADIYQTPRYLVIGTGKKITLECSQTMGHDKMYWYQQDPGMELHLIHYSYGVNSTEKGDLSSESTVSRIRTEHFPLTLESARPSHTSQYLCASSAVNTEAFFGQGTRLTVV.

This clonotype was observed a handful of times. The CDR3 coding sequence is TGCAGTGCTGGGCCTAGCGGAGGCCAAGAGACCCAGTACTTC. The encoded protein is CSAGPSGGQETQYF. The chain couples TRBV20-1 to TRBJ2-5; 7 bases map to TRBD2. V was pared by 5 bases and J by 1 base, with 7 bases of the junction left unmatched. Germline assignment: CDR1 DFQATT and CDR2 SNEGSKA (reference sequence). The length of the CDR3 is 14 residues.

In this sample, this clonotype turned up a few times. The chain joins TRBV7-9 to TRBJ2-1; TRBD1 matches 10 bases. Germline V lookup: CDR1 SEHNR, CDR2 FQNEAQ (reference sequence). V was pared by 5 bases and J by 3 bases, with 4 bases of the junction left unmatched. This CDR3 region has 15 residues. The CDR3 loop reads CASSGGTGDYNEQFF. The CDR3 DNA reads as TGTGCCAGCAGCGGCGGGACAGGGGACTACAATGAGCAGTTCTTC.

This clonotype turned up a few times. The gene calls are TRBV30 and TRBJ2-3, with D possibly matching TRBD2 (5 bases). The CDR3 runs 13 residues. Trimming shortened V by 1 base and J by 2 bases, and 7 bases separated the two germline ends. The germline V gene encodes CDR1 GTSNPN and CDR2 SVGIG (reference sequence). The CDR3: CAWSGGPTDTQYF. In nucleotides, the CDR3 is TGTGCCTGGAGTGGAGGGCCCACAGATACGCAGTATTTT.

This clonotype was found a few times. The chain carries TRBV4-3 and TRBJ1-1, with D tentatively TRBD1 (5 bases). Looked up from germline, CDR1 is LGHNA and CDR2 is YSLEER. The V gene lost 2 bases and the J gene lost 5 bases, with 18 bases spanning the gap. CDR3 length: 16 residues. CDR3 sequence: CASSQRDGLSGTEAFF. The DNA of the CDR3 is TGCGCCAGCAGCCAACGGGACGGGCTTTCGGGGACTGAAGCTTTCTTT.

The CDR3 DNA reads as TGTGCCAGCAGTGGACTGACAGAGAATTCACCCCTCCACTTT. Protein product: CASSGLTENSPLHF. The chain joins TRBV6-1 to TRBJ1-6, with a possible D match to TRBD1 (5 bases). The CDR3 extends over 14 amino acids. With 4 bases removed from V and 7 bases from J, the gap between germline ends came to 11 bases. The germline gives CDR1 MNHNS, CDR2 SASEGT.